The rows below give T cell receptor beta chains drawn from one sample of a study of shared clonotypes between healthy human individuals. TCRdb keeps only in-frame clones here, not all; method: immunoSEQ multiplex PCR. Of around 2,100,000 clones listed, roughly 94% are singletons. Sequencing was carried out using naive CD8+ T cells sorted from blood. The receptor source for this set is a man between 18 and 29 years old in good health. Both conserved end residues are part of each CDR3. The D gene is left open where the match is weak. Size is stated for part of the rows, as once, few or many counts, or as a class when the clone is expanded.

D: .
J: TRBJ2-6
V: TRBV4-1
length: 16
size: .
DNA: TGCGCCAGCAGCCAAGAGAGGGTATCAGGGGCCAACGTCCTGACTTTC
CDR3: CASSQERVSGANVLTF

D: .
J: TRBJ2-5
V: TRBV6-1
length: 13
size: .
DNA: TGTGCCAGCGAGGGAGAATTCCAAGAGACCCAGTACTTC
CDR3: CASEGEFQETQYF

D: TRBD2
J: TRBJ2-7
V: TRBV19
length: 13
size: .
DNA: TGTGCCAGTACAAGCGGGGGGATCGACGAGCAGTACTTC
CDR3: CASTSGGIDEQYF

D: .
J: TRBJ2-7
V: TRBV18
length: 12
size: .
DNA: TGTGCCAGCTCAGTCGACGGCTACGAGCAGTACTTC
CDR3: CASSVDGYEQYF

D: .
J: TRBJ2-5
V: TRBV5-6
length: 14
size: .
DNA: TGTGCCAGCAGCCCCGGCAGTTCCCTGGAGACCCAGTACTTC
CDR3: CASSPGSSLETQYF

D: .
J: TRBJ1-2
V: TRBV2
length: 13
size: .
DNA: TGTGCCAGCAGTGAAGGGGCCCCTAATGGCTACACCTTC
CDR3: CASSEGAPNGYTF

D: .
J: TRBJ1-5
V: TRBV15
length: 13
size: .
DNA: TGTGCCACCAGCAGAGCCTCCGGCCAGGGAGAAGATTTT
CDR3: CATSRASGQGEDF

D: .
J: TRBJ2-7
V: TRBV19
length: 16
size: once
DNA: TGTGCCAGTAGTAAGGGGTGGGGGACGGATTACTACGAGCAGTACTTC
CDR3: CASSKGWGTDYYEQYF

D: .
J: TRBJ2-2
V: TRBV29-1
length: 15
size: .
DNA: TGCAGCGTTGAAGACCTAAATCCGAACACCGGGGAGCTGTTTTTT
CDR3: CSVEDLNPNTGELFF

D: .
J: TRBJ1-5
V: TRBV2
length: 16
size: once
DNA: TGTGCCAGCAGTGAAGCCTTGGGGCGGTTGGTACAGCCCCAGCATTTT
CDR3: CASSEALGRLVQPQHF

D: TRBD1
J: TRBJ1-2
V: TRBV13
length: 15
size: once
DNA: TGTGCCAGCAGCACCGGACAGGGGGCGTACTATGGCTACACCTTC
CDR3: CASSTGQGAYYGYTF

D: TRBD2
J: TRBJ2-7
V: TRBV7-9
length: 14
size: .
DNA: TGTGCCAGCAACAAAAGACTAGCGGGAACCGAGCAGTACTTC
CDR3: CASNKRLAGTEQYF

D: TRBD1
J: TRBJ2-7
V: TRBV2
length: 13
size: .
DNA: TGTGCCACAACACGGGACAGGGGAAACGAGCAGTACTTC
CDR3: CATTRDRGNEQYF

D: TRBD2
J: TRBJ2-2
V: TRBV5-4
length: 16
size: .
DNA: TGTGCCAGCAGCCCTAGCGGGAGGGCTAAGGGCGGGGAGCTGTTTTTT
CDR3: CASSPSGRAKGGELFF

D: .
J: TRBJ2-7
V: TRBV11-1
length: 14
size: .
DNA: TGTGCCAGCAGCTTAGTGGTAGGGAACTACGAGCAGTACTTC
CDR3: CASSLVVGNYEQYF

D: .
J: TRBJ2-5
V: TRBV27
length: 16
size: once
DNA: TGTGCCAGCAGCCTCGGGGGACCCTACCCTCCAGAGACCCAGTACTTC
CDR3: CASSLGGPYPPETQYF

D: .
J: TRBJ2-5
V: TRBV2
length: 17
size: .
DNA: TGTGCCAGCAGTGGGGGCTTGGCGGGCCGACTCCAAGAGACCCAGTACTTC
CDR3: CASSGGLAGRLQETQYF

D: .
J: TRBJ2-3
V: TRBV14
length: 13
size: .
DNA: TGTGCCAGCAGCCCTGACCGTTGGGATACGCAGTATTTT
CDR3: CASSPDRWDTQYF

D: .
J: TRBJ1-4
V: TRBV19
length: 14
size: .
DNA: TGTGCCAGTAGTATCCGCCAGGGAAATGAAAAACTGTTTTTT
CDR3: CASSIRQGNEKLFF

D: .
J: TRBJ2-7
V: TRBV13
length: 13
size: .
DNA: TGTGCCAGCAGCTTAGAGGACACCTACGAGCAGTACTTC
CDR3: CASSLEDTYEQYF

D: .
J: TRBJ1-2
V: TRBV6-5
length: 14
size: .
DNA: TGTGCCAGCAGTGAGGACAGCACTAACTATGGCTACACCTTC
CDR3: CASSEDSTNYGYTF

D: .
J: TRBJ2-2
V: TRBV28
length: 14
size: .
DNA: TGTGCCAGCAGTTTATCCCCAGGGGTCGGGGAGCTGTTTTTT
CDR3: CASSLSPGVGELFF

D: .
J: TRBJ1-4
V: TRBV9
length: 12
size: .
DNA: TGTGCCAGCAGCGTGGGGGACGAAAAACTGTTTTTT
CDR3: CASSVGDEKLFF

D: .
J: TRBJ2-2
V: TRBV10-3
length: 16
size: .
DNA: TGTGCCATCAGTGCATCAGGGTTCAAGGACTCCGGGGAGCTGTTTTTT
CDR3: CAISASGFKDSGELFF

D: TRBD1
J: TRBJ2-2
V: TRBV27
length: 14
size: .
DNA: TGTGCCAGCAGTTGGACAGGGGGAGGCGGGGAGCTGTTTTTT
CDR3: CASSWTGGGGELFF

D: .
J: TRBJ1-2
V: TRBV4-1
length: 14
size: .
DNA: TGCGCCAGCAGCCAAGAATCTGCCGACTATGGCTACACCTTC
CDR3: CASSQESADYGYTF

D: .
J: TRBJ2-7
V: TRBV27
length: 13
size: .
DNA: TGTGCCAGCAGTTTAGGACTGGGGTTCGAGCAGTACTTC
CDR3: CASSLGLGFEQYF

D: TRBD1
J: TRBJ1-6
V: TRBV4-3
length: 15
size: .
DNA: TGCGCCAGCAGCCGGACAGGGCTGGATAATTCACCCCTCCACTTT
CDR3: CASSRTGLDNSPLHF

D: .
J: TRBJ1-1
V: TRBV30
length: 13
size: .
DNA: TGTGCCTGGAGTGCACCCTTACGCACTGAAGCTTTCTTT
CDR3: CAWSAPLRTEAFF

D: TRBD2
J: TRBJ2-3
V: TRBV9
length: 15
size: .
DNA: TGTGCCAGCAGCGTAGGGGCTAGCGGGATAGATACGCAGTATTTT
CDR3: CASSVGASGIDTQYF

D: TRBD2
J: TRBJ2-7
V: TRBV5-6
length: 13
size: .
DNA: TGTGCCAGCAGCGCGAAACCTACTAGCGGGGTGTACTTC
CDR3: CASSAKPTSGVYF

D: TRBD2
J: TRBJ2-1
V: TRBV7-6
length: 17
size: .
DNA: TGTGCCAGCAGCCCCGGGACTAGCGGGCCTCCCTACAATGAGCAGTTCTTC
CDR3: CASSPGTSGPPYNEQFF

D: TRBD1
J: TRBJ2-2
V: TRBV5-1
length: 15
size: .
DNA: TGCGCCAGCAGCTTGGAGGACAGGCCGACCGGGGAGCTGTTTTTT
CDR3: CASSLEDRPTGELFF

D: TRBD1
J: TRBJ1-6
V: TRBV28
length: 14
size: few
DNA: TGTGCCAGCAGTTTCGGGACAGCCCTTTCACCCCTCCACTTT
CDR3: CASSFGTALSPLHF

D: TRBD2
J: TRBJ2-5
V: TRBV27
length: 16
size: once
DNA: TGTGCCAGCAGTTTATGGGGACTAGGGACACAAGAGACCCAGTACTTC
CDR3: CASSLWGLGTQETQYF

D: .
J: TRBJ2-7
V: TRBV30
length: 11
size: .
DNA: TGTGCCTGGATCCACATCCACGAGCAGTACTTC
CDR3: CAWIHIHEQYF

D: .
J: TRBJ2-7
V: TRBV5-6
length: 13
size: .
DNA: TGTGCCAGCAGCCCCGCTTTCGTCTACGAGCAGTACTTC
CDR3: CASSPAFVYEQYF

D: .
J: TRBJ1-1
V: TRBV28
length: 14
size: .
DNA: TGTGCCAGCAGTCCTCCACCGGATAACACTGAAGCTTTCTTT
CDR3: CASSPPPDNTEAFF

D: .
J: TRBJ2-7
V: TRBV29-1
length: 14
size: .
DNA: TGCAGCGTTGGGTTTGACGGGGACCATCCCGAGCAGTACTTC
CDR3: CSVGFDGDHPEQYF

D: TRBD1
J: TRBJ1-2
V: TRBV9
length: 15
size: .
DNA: TGTGCCAGCAGCGCGACCGGGACAGCAAACTATGGCTACACCTTC
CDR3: CASSATGTANYGYTF

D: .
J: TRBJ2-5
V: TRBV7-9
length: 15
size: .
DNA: TGTGCCAGCAGCTTCCCCGCGCCCCCTGTTGGGACCCAGTACTTC
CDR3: CASSFPAPPVGTQYF

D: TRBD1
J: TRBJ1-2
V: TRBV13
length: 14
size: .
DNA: TGTGCCAGCAGCCCAGGACAGGCTAACTATGGCTACACCTTC
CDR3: CASSPGQANYGYTF

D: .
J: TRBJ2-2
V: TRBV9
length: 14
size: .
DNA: TGTGCCAGCAGCGTAGGCGGGACCCCCGGGGAGCTGTTTTTT
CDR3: CASSVGGTPGELFF

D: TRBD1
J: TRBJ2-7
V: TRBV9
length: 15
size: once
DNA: TGTGCCAGCAGCGTAGCTACAGGGGGCTTTTACGAGCAGTACTTC
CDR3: CASSVATGGFYEQYF

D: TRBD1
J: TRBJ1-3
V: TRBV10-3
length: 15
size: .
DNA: TGTGCCACAAACCTGGGGACAGACAATGGAAACACCATATATTTT
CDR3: CATNLGTDNGNTIYF

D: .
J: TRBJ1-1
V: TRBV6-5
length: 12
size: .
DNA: TGTGCCAGCAGTTACTCGGGCGCTGAAGCTTTCTTT
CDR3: CASSYSGAEAFF

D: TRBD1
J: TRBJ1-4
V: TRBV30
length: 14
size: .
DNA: TGTGCCTGGACTTCCGGGACAGGGGTTGAAAAACTGTTTTTT
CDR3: CAWTSGTGVEKLFF

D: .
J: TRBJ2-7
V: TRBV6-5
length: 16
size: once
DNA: TGTGCCAGCAGTTACTCCGAGACAGTGGATCCCTACGAGCAGTACTTC
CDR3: CASSYSETVDPYEQYF

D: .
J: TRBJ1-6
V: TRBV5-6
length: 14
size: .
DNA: TGTGCCAGCAGCTTGGTTAGCTCGGGGTCACCCCTCCACTTT
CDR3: CASSLVSSGSPLHF

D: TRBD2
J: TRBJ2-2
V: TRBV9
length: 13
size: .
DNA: TGTGCCACCGCGGGAGTTGATACCGGGGAGCTGTTTTTT
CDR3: CATAGVDTGELFF

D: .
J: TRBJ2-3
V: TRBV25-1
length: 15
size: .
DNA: TGTGCCAGCAGTGAATCGAGTAGAAGCACAGATACGCAGTATTTT
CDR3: CASSESSRSTDTQYF

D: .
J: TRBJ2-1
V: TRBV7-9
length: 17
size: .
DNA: TGTGCCAGCAGCTCCACCTTAGGGGACTTCCCCTACAATGAGCAGTTCTTC
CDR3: CASSSTLGDFPYNEQFF

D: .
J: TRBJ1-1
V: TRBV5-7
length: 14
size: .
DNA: TGTGCCAGCAGACTCGGGGAGTCGAACACTGAAGCTTTCTTT
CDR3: CASRLGESNTEAFF

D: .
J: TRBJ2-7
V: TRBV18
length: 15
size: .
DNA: TGTGCCAGCTCACCAGAACCCTCAGGTCCCTACGAGCAGTACTTC
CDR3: CASSPEPSGPYEQYF

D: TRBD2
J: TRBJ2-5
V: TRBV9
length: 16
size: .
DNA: TGTGCCAGCAGCGGCTTAGCGGGGGGGGATCAAGAGACCCAGTACTTC
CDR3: CASSGLAGGDQETQYF